Listed here are 21 T cell receptor beta chains from one sample, sequenced in a study of T cell responses to AZD1222 COVID-19 vaccine. Clones were read by immunoSEQ multiplex PCR, and TCRdb kept only the in-frame ones, dropping some. The data hold 100,000 to 150,000 clones, with roughly 85% observed a single time. The specimen comprised peripheral blood, sampled 28 days after the second AZD1222 dose. The receptors stem from an adult who received the AZD1222 COVID-19 vaccine.

This sequence joins TRBV5-6 and TRBJ1-5; TRBD1 matches at 7 bases. The CDR3 sequence is 16 residues long. Germline assignment: CDR1 SGHDT and CDR2 YYEEEE. V dropped 4 bases and J dropped 2; count of bases not matched to a gene: 9. CDR3 in amino acids: CASSRIQTGGNQPQHF. The CDR3 DNA reads as TGTGCCAGCAGCCGCATACAAACAGGGGGCAATCAGCCCCAGCATTTT.

V usage is TRBV24-1 and J usage is TRBJ2-1; perhaps TRBD1 as D (6 bases). This CDR3 is 13 amino acids long. V was shortened by 2 bases and J by 13 bases, with 14 bases between the two germline ends. Germline lookup yields CDR1 KGHDR and CDR2 SFDVKD. Here the CDR3 DNA reads TGTGCCACCAGTGATTCGGGGCTGGGGGCCCAGTTCTTC. As protein: CATSDSGLGAQFF.

This sequence joins TRBV28 and TRBJ1-5, with TRBD1 identical over 9 bases. The CDR3 spans 15 residues. Germline V CDR1 and CDR2: MDHEN, SYDVKM. The V and J ends lost 3 bases and 3 bases, in that order; junction bases with no gene match: 3. The CDR3: CASSLNRGPNQPQHF. CDR3 in DNA: TGTGCCAGCAGTTTGAACAGGGGGCCCAATCAGCCCCAGCATTTT.

This sequence joins TRBV19 and TRBJ1-5; D might be TRBD1 (5 bases). CDR1 and CDR2 from the germline V gene are LNHDA and SQIVND (reference sequence). CDR3 size: 15 residues. V was clipped by 5 bases and J by 7 bases, with 18 bases between them. The CDR3 loop is CASSLQLGGKQPQHF. The CDR3 coding sequence is TGTGCCAGTAGTTTACAACTGGGGGGAAAACAGCCCCAGCATTTT.

This clone was detected once. The V and J genes are TRBV11-2 and TRBJ2-1; 10 bases agree with TRBD2. The CDR3 contains 16 residues. CDR1 and CDR2 from the germline V gene are SGHAT and FQNNGV. With 6 bases clipped from V and 5 bases from J, the junction kept 10 bases outside the gene matches. For the CDR3, the DNA is TGTGCCAGCAGGACTATAGCGGGGGGCATCGACAATGAGCAGTTCTTC. This encodes CASRTIAGGIDNEQFF.

The genes are TRBV9 and TRBJ2-5; D is possibly TRBD1 (5 bases). V lost 3 bases and J 5 bases, leaving 11 bases between the germline ends. Per the germline V gene, CDR1 is SGDLS and CDR2 is YYNGEE. This CDR3 is 13 amino acids long. CDR3 sequence reads: CASSEGMVETQYF. For the CDR3, the DNA is TGTGCCAGCAGCGAGGGGATGGTGGAGACCCAGTACTTC.

The chain uses TRBV29-1 and TRBJ1-1, with a tentative D call TRBD1 (5 bases). The CDR3 sequence is 17 residues long. V lost 3 bases to trimming and J lost 0 bases, with 20 bases between them. Per germline, CDR1 SQVTM and CDR2 ANQGSEA. CDR3 sequence: CSVDIWGEGLMNTEAFF. The CDR3 coding sequence is TGCAGCGTTGATATATGGGGCGAGGGGTTAATGAACACTGAAGCTTTCTTT. The entire variable domain, with the rest obtained from reference TRBV29-1 and TRBJ1-1, is as follows: SAVISQKPSRDICQRGTSLTIQCQVDSQVTMMFWYRQQPGQSLTLIATANQGSEATYESGFVIDKFPISRPNLTFSTLTVSNMSPEDSSIYLCSVDIWGEGLMNTEAFFGQGTRLTVV.

The V and J genes are TRBV7-8 and TRBJ1-2; 8 bases are shared with TRBD1. The J segment lost 7 bases and the V segment lost 4 bases, leaving 11 bases of the junction unmatched. The germline CDR1 and CDR2 sequences are SGHVS and FQNEAQ. The CDR3 consists of 15 residues. The CDR3 here is CASSYDRGPGVGYTF. The CDR3 DNA is TGTGCCAGCAGCTACGACAGGGGCCCGGGAGTTGGCTACACCTTC.

A single count supports this clone. This sequence joins TRBV6-5 and TRBJ1-1, with 7 bases that match TRBD1. Germline V gene sequence: CDR1 MNHEY, CDR2 SVGAGI. The CDR3 is made up of 14 amino acids. The V and J ends lost 6 bases and 8 bases, in that order; junction bases with no gene match: 12. The CDR3 region is CASRENLRGQEAFF. DNA for the CDR3: TGTGCCAGCAGGGAGAACCTGAGGGGACAGGAAGCTTTCTTT.

The J gene is TRBJ1-1, the V gene TRBV12-3 or TRBV12-4, with 10 bases matching TRBD1. V was pared by 10 bases and J by 6 bases, with 5 bases of the junction left unmatched. The length of the CDR3 is 12 residues. CDR3 region: CATGQGFPEAFF. CDR3 nucleotides: TGTGCCACGGGACAGGGGTTCCCTGAAGCTTTCTTT.

The chain uses TRBV4-1 and TRBJ2-7, with TRBD1 identical over 7 bases. The germline gives CDR1 MGHRA, CDR2 YSYEKL. V lost 3 bases to trimming and J lost 2 bases; unmatched junction nucleotides: 4. The CDR3 is 14 amino acids. CDR3 residues: CASSQTGSAYEQYF. As DNA, the CDR3 is TGCGCCAGCAGCCAGACAGGGTCGGCCTACGAGCAGTACTTC.

This chain links TRBV10-1 with TRBJ2-7; D assignment may be TRBD1 or TRBD2 (5 bases each). The CDR3 loop spans 15 amino acids. Trimming cost V 7 bases and J 7 bases, with 23 bases left between them. The V gene's germline CDR1 is WNHNN and CDR2 SYGVQD (reference sequence). CDR3: CASISWDLRAIEQYF. CDR3 coding DNA: TGCGCCAGCATTAGCTGGGACCTGCGCGCCATTGAGCAGTACTTC.

The chain is built from TRBV6-2 or TRBV6-3 and TRBJ1-1; D gene uncertain. Germline V lookup: CDR1 MNHEY, CDR2 SVGEGT. The CDR3 is 16 amino acids. V lost 2 bases and J 0 bases, leaving 13 bases between the germline ends. The CDR3 region has the DNA TGTGCCAGCAGTTACCCCCGAACATTAATGAACACTGAAGCTTTCTTT. It translates to CASSYPRTLMNTEAFF.

This chain uses TRBV5-1 with TRBJ1-2; D unclear. From germline, CDR1 is SGHRS and CDR2 YFSETQ. Trimming removed 2 bases from V and 4 bases from J, with 6 bases in between. The CDR3 length is 12 residues. The CDR3 nucleotides are TGCGCCAGCAGCTTACGAGGCTATGGCTACACCTTC. This gives the protein CASSLRGYGYTF.

This rearrangement joins TRBV5-1 to TRBJ1-2; no clear D. Germline loops: CDR1 SGHRS, CDR2 YFSETQ. The CDR3 length is 13 residues. V was trimmed by 4 bases and J by 4 bases, leaving 11 bases between them. The DNA for the CDR3 is TGCGCCAGCAGCGATAACAGCCCCTATGGCTACACCTTC. It specifies CASSDNSPYGYTF. Variable domain in full (rest from reference TRBV5-1 and TRBJ1-2): KAGVTQTPRYLIKTRGQQVTLSCSPISGHRSVSWYQQTPGQGLQFLFEYFSETQRNKGNFPGRFSGRQFSNSRSEMNVSTLELGDSALYLCASSDNSPYGYTFGSGTRLTVV.

The chain uses TRBV7-9 and TRBJ2-7, with D unresolved. V lost 5 bases and J 0 bases, leaving 17 bases between the germline ends. This CDR3 contains 16 residues. Germline CDR1 SEHNR, CDR2 FQNEAQ (reference sequence). CDR3 sequence reads: CASSVGLSAASYEQYF. For the CDR3, the DNA is TGTGCCAGCAGCGTCGGGCTCAGTGCGGCCTCCTACGAGCAGTACTTC.

The chain recombines TRBV4-1 with TRBJ1-6; D remains unclear. Trimming left V 0 bases short and J 7 bases short, with 7 bases between. This CDR3 region has 14 residues. Looked up from germline, CDR1 is MGHRA and CDR2 is YSYEKL. Here the CDR3 reads CASSQDQTNSPLHF. Here the CDR3 DNA reads TGCGCCAGCAGCCAAGATCAAACAAATTCACCCCTCCACTTT.

The chain couples TRBV2 to TRBJ1-1; a possible D gene is TRBD1 (6 bases). The V end was cut by 7 bases, the J end by 4 bases, with 19 bases between. This CDR3 region has 15 residues. The germline gives CDR1 SNHLY, CDR2 FYNNEI. The CDR3 loop is CASNQGPARATEAFF. The CDR3 coding sequence is TGTGCCAGCAACCAGGGGCCCGCGCGGGCCACTGAAGCTTTCTTT.

The chain recombines TRBV27 with TRBJ2-1; tentative D call: TRBD2 (5 bases). This CDR3 comprises 12 residues. Germline lookup yields CDR1 MNHEY and CDR2 SMNVEV (reference sequence). V was cut by 6 bases and J by 7 bases, with 10 bases left in between. The CDR3 loop is CASRSGGNEQFF. The CDR3 coding sequence is TGTGCCAGCAGAAGCGGTGGGAATGAGCAGTTCTTC.

V gene TRBV29-1 combines with J gene TRBJ2-7; D not resolved. Germline assignment: CDR1 SQVTM and CDR2 ANQGSEA. CDR3 length equals 14 residues. Trimming pared 4 bases from V and 0 bases from J, leaving 13 bases between. The CDR3 DNA reads as TGCAGCGTTGTAATCCCGTCTTACTCCTACGAGCAGTACTTC. Its translation: CSVVIPSYSYEQYF.

The CDR3 region has the DNA TGTGCCAGCAGTAGGGATGGGAATGGCTACACCTTC. The encoded protein is CASSRDGNGYTF. The chain links TRBV6-2 or TRBV6-3 to TRBJ1-2; unclear D gene. Per the germline V gene, CDR1 is MNHEY and CDR2 is SVGEGT. This CDR3 contains 12 residues. Trimming shortened V by 5 bases and J by 6 bases, and 10 bases separated the two germline ends.